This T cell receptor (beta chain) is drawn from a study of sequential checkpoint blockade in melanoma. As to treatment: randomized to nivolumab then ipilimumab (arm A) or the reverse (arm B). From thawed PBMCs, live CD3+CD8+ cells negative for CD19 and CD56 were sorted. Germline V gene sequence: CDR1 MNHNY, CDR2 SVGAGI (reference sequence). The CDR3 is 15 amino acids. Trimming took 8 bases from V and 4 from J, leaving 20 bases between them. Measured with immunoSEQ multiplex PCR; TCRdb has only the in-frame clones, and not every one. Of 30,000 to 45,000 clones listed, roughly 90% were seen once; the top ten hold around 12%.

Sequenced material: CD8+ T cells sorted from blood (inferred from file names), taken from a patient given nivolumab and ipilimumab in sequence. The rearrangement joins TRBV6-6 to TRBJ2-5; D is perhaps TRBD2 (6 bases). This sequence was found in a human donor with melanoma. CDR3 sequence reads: CASGQPGLRRETQYF. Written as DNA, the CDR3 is TGTGCCAGCGGCCAACCGGGACTCAGGCGAGAGACCCAGTACTTC.